This TCR beta chain was documented in a study of Ad26.COV2.S vaccination and SARS-CoV-2 variants. At the level of the study: By the intramuscular route, Ad26.COV2.S was given once, or twice 56 days apart.

The treatment was: around 19 received Ad26.COV2.S at low or high dose, single or two shots; about 5 received placebo; per-sample allocation not given. Samples came from day 63 after the first vaccine or placebo injection. Clones were read by immunoSEQ multiplex PCR, and TCRdb kept only the in-frame ones, dropping some. The sample contains 380,000 or so clones, 83% of which appear only once. The table lists this clone with a count of one. Its matching antigen is unknown. The study's findings and limits: Ad26.COV2.S recipients had broader spike-specific TCRs (P = 0.0014). People who got the vaccine or the placebo had similar non-spike TCR breadth.

V dropped 7 bases and J dropped 7; count of bases not matched to a gene: 19. This CDR3 contains 17 residues. Germline V gene sequence: CDR1 LNHDA, CDR2 SQIVND (reference sequence). The chain has TRBV19 and TRBJ1-2; 9 bases agree with TRBD1. This material consisted of peripheral blood, taken in a trial of Ad26.COV2.S vaccine versus placebo. The sequence was collected from a person aged 18-65 years who received the Ad26.COV2.S COVID-19 vaccine or a placebo. Here the CDR3 DNA reads TGTGCCAGTACTCAGTATGGGGCTACAGGGGGCAGTGGTGGCTACACCTTC. As protein: CASTQYGATGGSGGYTF. Together with reference TRBV19 and TRBJ1-2, the CDR3 gives the full variable domain: DGGITQSPKYLFRKEGQNVTLSCEQNLNHDAMYWYRQDPGQGLRLIYYSQIVNDFQKGDIAEGYSVSREKKESFPLTVTSAQKNPTAFYLCASTQYGATGGSGGYTFGSGTRLTVV.